This TCR beta chain was captured by sequencing in a study of circulating and synovial CD4+ cells in juvenile arthritis. The study, taken as a whole, reports: Vbeta family usage analysis did not detect the pathogenic-like versus bulk difference. Compared with bulk blood, circulating pathogenic-like lymphocytes shared substantially more CDR3 sequences with synovial T cells. Bulk blood CD4 samples held at least an order of magnitude more or fewer genomes than CPL.

The repertoire was sequenced with immunoSEQ multiplex PCR; TCRdb's copy has only in-frame clones and lacks some. The data show tens of thousands of clones, about 95% seen once. From germline, CDR1 is LNHNV and CDR2 YYDKDF (reference sequence). Trimming stripped 8 bases from V and 3 bases from J, with 14 bases between. The CDR3 contains 13 residues. About this clone: Antigen: not known.

The chain uses TRBV15 and TRBJ2-7; D remains ambiguous. The specimen was CD4+ T cells from blood. The receptor was derived from a human donor with juvenile idiopathic arthritis. CDR3 DNA sequence: TGTGCCACCTCTGTTGAAGCCTTCTACGAGCAGTACTTC. It specifies CATSVEAFYEQYF.